This TCR beta chain originates from a study of T cell changes during pregnancy in multiple sclerosis. The germline gives CDR1 SGHDN, CDR2 FVKESK. The CDR3 has 16 residues. Trimming took 5 bases from V and 2 from J; bases not matched to a gene: 12. TCRdb keeps only in-frame clones here, not all; method: immunoSEQ multiplex PCR. The repertoire includes 40,000 to 55,000 clones, roughly 88% of them detected once, and approximately 1.4% sits in the top ten. The input for sequencing was peripheral blood, taken in the first trimester of pregnancy. This chain joins TRBV14 and TRBJ2-7, with TRBD1 matching over 7 bases. This TCR was sampled from a female donor in good health, enrolled as a control in a pregnancy study. This CDR3 reads CASSYRKQGLAYEQYF. CDR3 sequence (DNA): TGTGCCAGCAGCTACAGGAAACAGGGGCTAGCCTACGAGCAGTACTTC. Together with reference TRBV14 and TRBJ2-7, the CDR3 gives the full variable domain: EAGVTQFPSHSVIEKGQTVTLRCDPISGHDNLYWYRRVMGKEIKFLLHFVKESKQDESGMPNNRFLAERTGGTYSTLKVQPAELEDSGVYFCASSYRKQGLAYEQYFGPGTRLTVT.